The entry below gives a single T cell receptor (beta chain) sequence along with its context. The data originate from a study of cytotoxic CD8 clonotypes in ibrutinib-treated CLL. Target depth was 1 in 200,000 to 1 in 1 million T cells, about 10x per clonotype. The protocol was immunoSEQ multiplex PCR, while the TCRdb copy is restricted to in-frame clones and leaves out a portion. The sample yields approximately 300,000 clones, roughly 85% seen once. This TCR derives from a human donor with chronic lymphocytic leukemia. The sample was PBMCs, taken before ibrutinib treatment.

This CDR3 is CASSLVGSSYNEQFF. The CDR3 DNA sequence: TGTGCCAGCAGCTTAGTGGGTAGCTCCTACAATGAGCAGTTCTTC. The J gene is TRBJ2-1, the V gene TRBV7-2; D gene unclear. CDR1 is SGHTA, CDR2 FQGNSA, per germline. Deletions cut 1 base from V and 0 bases from J, with 7 bases between. This CDR3 spans 15 amino acids. Together with reference TRBV7-2 and TRBJ2-1, the CDR3 gives the full variable domain: GAGVSQSPSNKVTEKGKDVELRCDPISGHTALYWYRQSLGQGLEFLIYFQGNSAPDKSGLPSDRFSAERTGGSVSTLTIQRTQQEDSAVYLCASSLVGSSYNEQFFGPGTRLTVL.